Listed here are 18 T cell receptor beta chains from one sample, sequenced in a study of PD-L1 blockade in urothelial cancer. Libraries were prepared by immunoSEQ multiplex PCR; TCRdb keeps only in-frame clonotypes and omits some of them. The repertoire holds tens of thousands of clones, with around four fifths as singletons. The input for sequencing was PBMCs, taken around atezolizumab (anti-PD-L1) treatment. Receptors originate from a man in his 70s with urothelial cancer.

The chain combines TRBV18 with TRBJ1-1; 8 bases are a match to TRBD1. The CDR3 runs 16 residues. The V segment lost 0 bases and the J segment 1 base; nucleotides outside the gene matches: 4. Germline assignment: CDR1 KGHSH and CDR2 LQKENI. CDR3 coding DNA: TGTGCCAGCTCACCACCGAGGACAGGGTGGAACACTGAAGCTTTCTTT. Translating gives CASSPPRTGWNTEAFF.

In its sample, this clone was seen once. The chain couples TRBV7-9 to TRBJ2-5; D perhaps matches TRBD1 (6 bases). V was pared by 0 bases and J by 1 base, with 6 bases between. The V gene's germline CDR1 is SEHNR and CDR2 FQNEAQ (reference sequence). The CDR3 runs to 14 residues. The CDR3 DNA follows: TGTGCCAGCAGCTTAGCGACAGGCCAAGAGACCCAGTACTTC. Translating it yields CASSLATGQETQYF.

The CDR3 region has the DNA TGCGCCAGCAGCCGTGGACTAGCGGTAAACTACGAGCAGTACTTC. Residues: CASSRGLAVNYEQYF. The J gene is TRBJ2-7, the V gene TRBV4-1; 10 nucleotides match TRBD2. This CDR3 is 15 amino acids long. CDR1 and CDR2 from the germline V gene are MGHRA and YSYEKL. V lost 4 bases, J lost 3 bases, and 6 bases stayed unmatched.

The chain links TRBV7-8 to TRBJ1-5; 7 bases align to TRBD1. The CDR3 consists of 14 residues. The germline V gene encodes CDR1 SGHVS and CDR2 FQNEAQ. V dropped 6 bases and J dropped 2; count of bases not matched to a gene: 4. Here the CDR3 DNA reads TGTGCCAGCAGTCAACAGGGGCGCAATCAGCCCCAGCATTTT. Amino acid sequence: CASSQQGRNQPQHF.

The chain uses TRBV19 and TRBJ1-1; a possible D gene is TRBD1 (6 bases). Germline V gene lookup returns CDR1 LNHDA and CDR2 SQIVND (reference sequence). This CDR3 has 15 residues. The V end was cut by 5 bases, the J end by 5 bases, with 18 bases between. For the CDR3, the DNA is TGTGCCAGTAGTCCCAAACTCAGGGGCGAGACTGAAGCTTTCTTT. The encoded protein is CASSPKLRGETEAFF.

The chain carries TRBV19 and TRBJ2-3, with D hard to call. Trimming pared 4 bases from V and 6 bases from J, leaving 11 bases between. Germline values: CDR1 LNHDA, CDR2 SQIVND (reference sequence). The CDR3 has 13 residues. CDR3 nucleotide sequence: TGTGCCAGTAGTAGGGCGTCAATGGATACGCAGTATTTT. Translated, it gives CASSRASMDTQYF.

This chain joins TRBV11-3 and TRBJ1-4, with D possibly being TRBD1 (5 bases). CDR1 is SGHNT, CDR2 YENEEA, per germline. The CDR3 loop spans 16 amino acids. Trimming stripped 5 bases from V and 3 bases from J, with 16 bases between. Here the CDR3 DNA reads TGTGCCAGCAGCCAGAATGCAGGGCCTTCTAATGAAAAACTGTTTTTT. Translated: CASSQNAGPSNEKLFF.

The rearrangement uses TRBV11-2 and TRBJ1-4; no clear D. Germline CDR1 reads SGHAT; CDR2 reads FQNNGV. The V and J ends lost 5 bases and 8 bases respectively, with 9 bases between them. This CDR3 has 12 amino acids. CDR3 in DNA: TGTGCCAGCAGCCCGGGTGGCGAAAAACTGTTTTTT. This encodes CASSPGGEKLFF. Together with reference TRBV11-2 and TRBJ1-4, the CDR3 gives the full variable domain: EAGVAQSPRYKIIEKRQSVAFWCNPISGHATLYWYQQILGQGPKLLIQFQNNGVVDDSQLPKDRFSAERLKGVDSTLKIQPAKLEDSAVYLCASSPGGEKLFFGSGTQLSVL.

For the CDR3, the DNA is TGTGCCAGCACCGAGGGAGGGCCGGATCAGCCCCAGCATTTT. The encoded protein is CASTEGGPDQPQHF. The J gene is TRBJ1-5, the V gene TRBV6-5; no definite D call. The germline gives CDR1 MNHEY, CDR2 SVGAGI. V lost 7 bases and J lost 5, with 15 bases in between. The CDR3 contains 14 residues.

CDR3 DNA: TGTGCCAGCAGGCGAGCGGGGACCACCTACGAGCAGTACTTC. Translation gives CASRRAGTTYEQYF. The chain employs TRBV6-4 and TRBJ2-7; 7 positions agree with TRBD2. Germline CDR1 reads MRHNA; CDR2 reads SNTAGT. The CDR3 is 14 amino acids. V dropped 6 bases and J dropped 2; count of bases not matched to a gene: 7.

The chain couples TRBV28 to TRBJ2-3; tentative D call: TRBD2 (5 bases). CDR1 MDHEN and CDR2 SYDVKM come from the germline V gene. The V gene lost 6 bases and the J gene lost 4 bases, with 17 bases spanning the gap. CDR3 length: 15 amino acids. CDR3 coding DNA: TGTGCCAGCAGACCAGGACCCCCGGGATCAGATACGCAGTATTTT. Residues: CASRPGPPGSDTQYF.

V is TRBV7-3 and J is TRBJ2-1; D might be TRBD1 (5 bases). The germline CDR1 and CDR2 sequences are SGHTA and FQGTGA. The CDR3 is made up of 15 amino acids. V was shortened by 5 bases and J by 1 base, with 12 bases between the two germline ends. CDR3 coding DNA: TGTGCCAGCAGCCGGACACGGCAGTCCTACAATGAGCAGTTCTTC. It translates to CASSRTRQSYNEQFF. Combining the CDR3 with reference TRBV7-3 and TRBJ2-1 gives the whole variable domain GAGVSQTPSNKVTEKGKYVELRCDPISGHTALYWYRQSLGQGPEFLIYFQGTGAADDSGLPNDRFFAVRPEGSVSTLKIQRTERGDSAVYLCASSRTRQSYNEQFFGPGTRLTVL.

The chain has TRBV6-1 and TRBJ1-1; D might be TRBD1 (5 bases). Germline V gives CDR1 MNHNS, CDR2 SASEGT. The CDR3 is 16 amino acids. V lost 2 bases to trimming and J lost 7 bases, with 20 bases between them. CDR3 coding DNA: TGTGCCAGCAGTGAATTTAGTGGGGCTGTAACGGGTGAAGCTTTCTTT. This sequence encodes CASSEFSGAVTGEAFF.

The chain recombines TRBV7-8 with TRBJ1-5, with D possibly matching TRBD1 (5 bases). This CDR3 has 17 residues. V dropped 4 bases and J dropped 4 bases, with 20 bases sitting between them. The germline V gene encodes CDR1 SGHVS and CDR2 FQNEAQ. CDR3 in amino acids: CASSSTSRGLGNQPQHF. CDR3 bases: TGTGCCAGCAGCTCAACCAGTCGGGGACTGGGGAATCAGCCCCAGCATTTT.

The rearrangement uses TRBV10-1 and TRBJ2-3; D is possibly TRBD1 (5 bases). Trimming cost V 4 bases and J 1 base, with 9 bases left between them. The CDR3 is 14 amino acids. Germline V gene lookup returns CDR1 WNHNN and CDR2 SYGVQD (reference sequence). The CDR3 spells CASSVGLRTDTQYF. CDR3 sequence (DNA): TGCGCCAGCAGTGTGGGGCTTCGCACAGATACGCAGTATTTT.

This clone has more than one count but fewer than ten. The chain uses TRBV10-3 and TRBJ1-1; 7 positions agree with TRBD1. The CDR3 consists of 13 residues. Germline V CDR1 and CDR2: ENHRY, SYGVKD. Trimming removed 10 bases from V and 1 base from J; junction bases left unmatched: 6. The chain's CDR3 is CATCEGANTEAFF. The CDR3 DNA reads as TGTGCCACCTGCGAGGGGGCGAACACTGAAGCTTTCTTT.

This clone came up once. CDR3 coding DNA: TGTGCCAGCAGCCTAACTTCTACCTACGAGCAGTACTTC. Encoded protein: CASSLTSTYEQYF. The chain uses TRBV6-5 and TRBJ2-7; no clear D. Between the trimmed V and J ends, which lost 6 bases and 2 bases, there was a span of 11 bases. The CDR3 has 13 amino acids. Germline V lookup: CDR1 MNHEY, CDR2 SVGAGI.

The V gene is TRBV30, the J gene TRBJ1-1; the D is unclear. CDR3 length: 12 residues. Germline values: CDR1 GTSNPN, CDR2 SVGIG (reference sequence). V shed 5 bases and J shed 1 base, with 8 bases lying between them. In DNA form, the CDR3 reads TGTGCCTGGGCCCACTGGAACACTGAAGCTTTCTTT. Translated, it gives CAWAHWNTEAFF.